This T cell receptor (beta chain) comes out of a study of beta chain features in type 1 diabetes. Study-level results: Diminished insertions and augmented deletions at VDJ junctions characterized type 1 diabetes patients. The study notes PCR might favor shorter templates equally in patients and controls. TCRB CDR3 length was moderately but significantly reduced in all four CD4+ subsets of Type 1 diabetes patients.

Germline V gives CDR1 MDHEN, CDR2 SYDVKM. The CDR3 contains 15 residues. Trimming at V came to 5 bases and at J to 6 bases, leaving 7 bases not matched to a gene. The whole isolated RNA underwent reverse transcription, so sequencing captured expressed TCRB transcripts. An average of approximately 4 million reads was obtained for naive, central memory and regulatory T cell samples. Measured with immunoSEQ multiplex PCR; TCRdb has only the in-frame clones, and not every one. Of 130,000 or so clones in the sample, roughly 10% were seen once. With regard to this clone: What it binds is unknown.

The clonotype was recovered from a man aged 30-40 years with type 1 diabetes. The rearrangement joins TRBV28 to TRBJ2-4; 10 bases agree with TRBD1. Sequenced sample: central memory CD4+ T cells from blood. In DNA form, the CDR3 reads TGTGCCAGCAGTAGTACCGGGACAGGGGTAAACATTCAGTACTTC. It codes for CASSSTGTGVNIQYF. The full variable domain, with the rest looked up from reference TRBV28 and TRBJ2-4, is DVKVTQSSRYLVKRTGEKVFLECVQDMDHENMFWYRQDPGLGLRLIYFSYDVKMKEKGDIPEGYSVSREKKERFSLILESASTNQTSMYLCASSSTGTGVNIQYFGAGTRLSVL.